Each of the 29 T cell receptor beta chains below was sequenced from the same sample in a study of T cells after yellow fever vaccination. TCRdb reprocessed the 5' RACE reads with MiXCR, giving one entry per CDR3 protein. The data show about 210,000 distinct CDR3 sequences, with roughly 3% seen just once and about 3% held by the top ten. The sample consisted of CD4+ T cells sorted from PBMCs, taken 10 days after the yellow fever booster vaccination. These receptors all stem from a man aged 18-30 years who received the YFV17D yellow fever vaccine.

This clonotype was picked up a small number of times. The chain joins TRBV27 to TRBJ2-3, with 9 bases identical to TRBD2. V lost 8 bases, J lost 4 bases, and 10 bases stayed unmatched. Germline V lookup: CDR1 MNHEY, CDR2 SMNVEV (reference sequence). This CDR3 has 15 residues. The chain's CDR3 is CASSKDQRGADTQYF. In DNA, the CDR3 is TGTGCCAGCTCCAAAGACCAGCGGGGGGCAGATACGCAGTATTTT.

This clonotype occurred many times. This sequence joins TRBV11-2 and TRBJ1-2; 8 positions agree with TRBD1. Germline lookup yields CDR1 SGHAT and CDR2 FQNNGV. The junction had 6 bases not matched to a gene; V was cut back by 5 bases and J by 4 bases. The CDR3 has 14 amino acids. CDR3 protein: CASSQRGQVYGYTF. In nucleotides, the CDR3 is TGTGCCAGCAGCCAAAGGGGACAGGTCTATGGCTACACCTTC.

This clonotype was seen only a few times. The gene calls are TRBV21-1 and TRBJ2-7; TRBD1 is the table's D call and was not checked against the DNA. TRBV21-1 is tagged as a pseudogene. This CDR3 has 17 residues. The CDR3 DNA reads as TGTGCCAGCAGCAGACAGACCCACGGGACAGGGGACTACGAGCAGTACGTC. Protein product: CASSRQTHGTGDYEQYV.

This clonotype was seen more than once but under ten times. V is TRBV6-6 and J is TRBJ2-2, with D possibly matching TRBD2 (6 bases). CDR1 is MNHNY, CDR2 SVGAGI, per germline (reference sequence). The CDR3 extends over 16 amino acids. Trimming shortened V by 2 bases and J by 2 bases, and 12 bases separated the two germline ends. The CDR3 spells CASSYVRGTNTGELFF. The CDR3 DNA follows: TGTGCCAGCAGTTACGTTCGCGGGACTAACACCGGGGAGCTGTTTTTT.

The V gene is TRBV6-6, the J gene TRBJ2-3; the D gene could be TRBD1 or TRBD2 (5 bases each). The CDR3 is 12 amino acids. Trimming shortened V by 7 bases and J by 9 bases, and 14 bases separated the two germline ends. Germline V gene data show CDR1 as MNHNY and CDR2 as SVGAGI (reference sequence). The CDR3, as DNA: TGTGCCAGCACTCCTCTTTGGGGGACGCAGTATTTT. As protein: CASTPLWGTQYF.

This clonotype was seen at least ten times. V is TRBV7-3 and J is TRBJ2-1, with TRBD1 matching over 10 bases. The J segment lost 10 bases and the V segment lost 4 bases, leaving 10 bases of the junction unmatched. The CDR3 extends over 15 amino acids. Germline assignment: CDR1 SGHTA and CDR2 FQGTGA. The CDR3 coding sequence is TGTGCCAGCAGCTCACAGGGGACAGGGGTGGGAGAGCAGTTCTTC. Residues: CASSSQGTGVGEQFF.

In this sample, this clonotype turned up many times. In nucleotides, the CDR3 is TGCGCCAGCAGCAGATCTAGCGGGGGGGCGACAGATACGCAGTATTTT. It translates to CASSRSSGGATDTQYF. The chain combines TRBV5-1 with TRBJ2-3; 12 bases map to TRBD2. Trimming at V came to 4 bases and at J to 3 bases, leaving 6 bases not matched to a gene. Germline assignment: CDR1 SGHRS and CDR2 YFSETQ. The length of the CDR3 is 16 residues. Filled out from reference TRBV5-1 and TRBJ2-3, the complete variable domain reads KAGVTQTPRYLIKTRGQQVTLSCSPISGHRSVSWYQQTPGQGLQFLFEYFSETQRNKGNFPGRFSGRQFSNSRSEMNVSTLELGDSALYLCASSRSSGGATDTQYFGPGTRLTVL.

A remark on this clonotype: Just one base apart from a much larger clone, this may be a read error. The CDR3 loop reads CASSPQVFRGYTF. The CDR3 DNA follows: TGTGCCAGCAGTCCACAGGTGTTCCGTGGCTACACCTTC. This sequence joins TRBV6-4 and TRBJ1-2; D is perhaps TRBD1 (5 bases). Germline V CDR1 and CDR2: MRHNA, SNTAGT. The length of the CDR3 is 13 residues. Trimming took 5 bases from V and 7 from J, leaving 14 bases between them.

V and J are TRBV15 and TRBJ2-5, with a possible D match to TRBD1 (6 bases). This CDR3 is built from 15 residues. Germline lookup yields CDR1 LNHNV and CDR2 YYDKDF (reference sequence). Trimming pared 3 bases from V and 5 bases from J, leaving 16 bases between. CDR3 in amino acids: CATSRTPGVWETQYF. CDR3 DNA: TGTGCCACCAGCAGGACCCCAGGGGTTTGGGAGACCCAGTACTTC.

There are a few counts of this clonotype. J is TRBJ2-1 and V is TRBV9, with 7 bases that match TRBD2. The J segment lost 7 bases and the V segment lost 2 bases, leaving 6 bases of the junction unmatched. The CDR3 has 14 amino acids. Per germline, CDR1 SGDLS and CDR2 YYNGEE. The CDR3 loop is CASSVTIGRNEQFF. CDR3 in DNA: TGTGCCAGCAGCGTTACCATCGGGAGGAATGAGCAGTTCTTC.

This clonotype was seen repeatedly, ten times or more. This rearrangement joins TRBV7-2 to TRBJ1-1; no reliable D call. V was pared by 5 bases and J by 3 bases, with 10 bases between. The CDR3 extends over 13 amino acids. Germline-derived CDR1 and CDR2 are SGHTA and FQGNSA. CDR3 sequence (DNA): TGTGCCAGCAGCCCGCGTCCCGACACTGAAGCTTTCTTT. It encodes CASSPRPDTEAFF. The full variable domain, completed using reference TRBV7-2 and TRBJ1-1, is GAGVSQSPSNKVTEKGKDVELRCDPISGHTALYWYRQSLGQGLEFLIYFQGNSAPDKSGLPSDRFSAERTGGSVSTLTIQRTQQEDSAVYLCASSPRPDTEAFFGQGTRLTVV.

In this sample, this clonotype turned up many times. The rearrangement joins TRBV5-1 to TRBJ2-3, with D unresolved. CDR1 SGHRS and CDR2 YFSETQ come from the germline V gene. V was pared by 0 bases and J by 2 bases, with 7 bases between. This CDR3 has 14 amino acids. The CDR3, as DNA: TGCGCCAGCAGCTTGGACACTTACACAGATACGCAGTATTTT. Translation gives CASSLDTYTDTQYF.

CDR3 sequence: CASSLLEAASPLHF. Written as DNA, the CDR3 is TGTGCCAGCAGCTTGTTAGAGGCAGCGTCACCCCTCCACTTT. This chain connects TRBV7-2 to TRBJ1-6, with D hard to call. This CDR3 has 14 amino acids. Germline CDR1 and CDR2: SGHTA and FQGNSA. V shed 3 bases and J shed 10 bases, with 13 bases lying between them.

This clonotype was seen ten or more times. The chain uses TRBV18 and TRBJ2-1, with a weak D call TRBD1 (6 bases). Germline-derived CDR1 and CDR2 are KGHSH and LQKENI. The CDR3 totals 16 residues. V was shortened by 2 bases and J by 2 bases, with 13 bases between the two germline ends. The CDR3: CASSPSSQGPYNEQFF. In DNA, the CDR3 is TGTGCCAGCTCACCATCGTCTCAGGGGCCCTACAATGAGCAGTTCTTC. The full variable domain, in which reference TRBV18 and TRBJ2-1 provide the parts outside the CDR3, is NAGVMQNPRHLVRRRGQEARLRCSPMKGHSHVYWYRQLPEEGLKFMVYLQKENIIDESGMPKERFSAEFPKEGPSILRIQQVVRGDSAAYFCASSPSSQGPYNEQFFGPGTRLTVL.

This clonotype was found many times. This chain joins TRBV15 and TRBJ2-7; either TRBD1 or TRBD2 may supply D (6 bases each). The CDR3 extends over 14 amino acids. Germline V gene data show CDR1 as LNHNV and CDR2 as YYDKDF (reference sequence). V lost 1 base and J 4 bases, leaving 11 bases between the germline ends. The CDR3 bases are TGTGCCACCAGCAGAGCCGGGGGCGGTTACGAGCAGTACTTC. It specifies CATSRAGGGYEQYF.

This clonotype was found many times. CDR3: CASSLQGSEAFF. DNA of the CDR3: TGCGCCAGCAGCCTGCAGGGTTCTGAAGCTTTCTTT. J is TRBJ1-1 and V is TRBV5-1, with D perhaps TRBD1 (5 bases). The V end was cut by 4 bases, the J end by 6 bases, with 10 bases between. The germline CDR1 and CDR2 sequences are SGHRS and YFSETQ. The CDR3 runs to 12 residues.

This clonotype was observed a handful of times. The V and J genes are TRBV12-3 or TRBV12-4 and TRBJ2-7, with D tentatively TRBD2 (7 bases). Trimming left V 7 bases short and J 4 bases short, with 17 bases between. The CDR3 spans 14 residues. The CDR3 loop reads CASTRGGVSYEQYF. The CDR3 coding sequence is TGTGCCAGCACCCGAGGGGGGGTATCATACGAGCAGTACTTC.

This clonotype came up many times. The chain links TRBV4-3 to TRBJ2-7; TRBD1 might be the D (6 bases). This CDR3 has 14 amino acids. Germline CDR1 is LGHNA and CDR2 is YSLEER. Trimming stripped 0 bases from V and 4 bases from J, with 10 bases between. CDR3 region: CASSQETGTYEQYV. CDR3 coding DNA: TGCGCCAGCAGCCAAGAGACAGGTACTTACGAGCAGTACGTC.

The chain joins TRBV20-1 to TRBJ1-2; no definite D call. In germline, CDR1 is DFQATT, CDR2 SNEGSKA (reference sequence). Trimming removed 4 bases at V and 0 bases at J, with 12 bases between. The length of the CDR3 is 14 residues. CDR3 in DNA: TGCAGTGCTATTACCTACGGTGCTAACTATGGCTACACCTTC. Its protein is CSAITYGANYGYTF.

This clonotype was found many times. The V call is TRBV7-8, the J call TRBJ2-1; D ambiguous. Trimming removed 5 bases from V and 9 bases from J, with 11 bases in between. CDR3 size: 12 residues. Germline loops: CDR1 SGHVS, CDR2 FQNEAQ. CDR3 region: CASSMTYGEQFF. The CDR3 DNA reads as TGTGCCAGCAGCATGACCTACGGTGAGCAGTTCTTC.

This clonotype came up many times. The rearrangement joins TRBV25-1 to TRBJ1-2; no definite D call. Germline V gene sequence: CDR1 MGHDK, CDR2 SYGVNS. The V end lost 1 base, the J end lost 3 bases, and 9 bases lay between the germline ends. The CDR3 extends over 14 amino acids. The CDR3 nucleotides read TGTGCCAGCAGTGAATTGGACGGACACTATGGCTACACCTTC. This sequence encodes CASSELDGHYGYTF.

This clonotype has more than one count but fewer than ten. V usage is TRBV14 and J usage is TRBJ2-5, with TRBD2 matching 7 bases. Losses at the gene ends were 1 base for V and 6 bases for J; bases not matched to a gene: 5. CDR3 size: 14 residues. Per the germline V gene, CDR1 is SGHDN and CDR2 is FVKESK. The CDR3 region is CASSQAGREQTQYF. The DNA for the CDR3 is TGTGCCAGCAGCCAAGCGGGGAGGGAACAGACCCAGTACTTC.

The rearrangement uses TRBV5-4 and TRBJ1-1; possible D gene TRBD1, 5 bases. This CDR3 has 15 residues. Germline CDR1 reads SGHNT; CDR2 reads YYREEE (reference sequence). V lost 6 bases, J lost 0 bases, and 15 bases lay in between. The CDR3 region has the DNA TGTGCCAGCACCAAAAAAACAGGAATGAACACTGAAGCTTTCTTT. It codes for CASTKKTGMNTEAFF.

This clonotype was found many times. This CDR3 is CASTRPGYEQFF. The DNA for the CDR3 is TGTGCCAGCACCCGGCCGGGCTATGAGCAGTTCTTC. The V gene is TRBV7-2, the J gene TRBJ2-1; D not resolved. Looked up from germline, CDR1 is SGHTA and CDR2 is FQGNSA. Trimming stripped 7 bases from V and 8 bases from J, with 12 bases between. The CDR3 runs 12 residues.

The V call is TRBV2, the J call TRBJ2-3, with D possibly being TRBD2 (5 bases). The CDR3 is 14 amino acids. Germline values: CDR1 SNHLY, CDR2 FYNNEI. The V end was cut by 6 bases, the J end by 4 bases, with 14 bases between. In nucleotides, the CDR3 is TGTGCCAGCAGAGAACTAGGACCCGCAGATACGCAGTATTTT. Translation: CASRELGPADTQYF.

This clonotype was detected many times. J is TRBJ1-2 and V is TRBV12-3 or TRBV12-4; D gene unclear. V was cut by 3 bases and J by 6 bases, with 20 bases left in between. The CDR3 contains 16 residues. The CDR3: CASSLDSGGERHGYTF. CDR3 bases: TGTGCCAGCAGTTTGGATTCTGGCGGAGAACGGCATGGCTACACCTTC.

This clonotype turned up a few times. This chain uses TRBV12-5 with TRBJ1-5; tentative D call: TRBD1 (6 bases). CDR3 size: 16 residues. Germline CDR1 is LGHNT and CDR2 is FRNRAP. Trimming took 0 bases from V and 6 from J, leaving 15 bases between them. CDR3 protein: CASGLVLYRVSQPQHF. As DNA, the CDR3 is TGTGCTAGTGGTTTGGTACTTTACAGGGTTAGTCAGCCCCAGCATTTT.

Ten or more counts support this clonotype. The chain carries TRBV5-1 and TRBJ1-4, with D perhaps matching TRBD1 (5 bases). This CDR3 spans 12 amino acids. From germline, CDR1 is SGHRS and CDR2 YFSETQ. Trimming stripped 4 bases from V and 8 bases from J, with 9 bases between. This chain's CDR3 is CASSEAGEKLFF. CDR3 sequence (DNA): TGCGCCAGCAGCGAGGCAGGGGAAAAACTGTTTTTT.

This clonotype was seen at least ten times. The chain recombines TRBV20-1 with TRBJ1-5, with D unresolved. V lost 0 bases, J lost 7 bases, and 13 bases lay in between. The CDR3 covers 14 residues. CDR1 and CDR2 from the germline V gene are DFQATT and SNEGSKA (reference sequence). Here the CDR3 DNA reads TGCAGTGCTAGAGAAGGCGGGGTAGGGCAGCCCCAGCATTTT. Translation: CSAREGGVGQPQHF.